Given below is one T cell receptor beta chain in context. Its antigen is unknown. Primers: 60 Vbeta forward and 13 Jbeta reverse. Assay used: immunoSEQ multiplex PCR; TCRdb lists only in-frame clones, some missing. Of about 120,000 clones detected, approximately 82% appear once; the ten largest clones hold over 10%. Germline loops: CDR1 LNHDA, CDR2 SQIVND (reference sequence). J lost 3 bases, V lost 1 base, and 4 bases had no gene match. The CDR3 is 16 residues long. The sample belongs to a study of cytomegalovirus exposure and HLA in healthy donors. Overall study findings and caveats: Follow-up analysis later connected one missense variant in DCLRE1C with trimming of TCR beta V- and J-genes. TCR beta sequences reportedly predicted the HLA-A and HLA-B alleles of most subjects accurately. In a later analysis, DRB1 alleles had the most associated TCRs; HLA-C alleles the fewest. Indistinguishable V segments, including TRBV6-2 and TRBV6-3, were excluded.

This sequence joins TRBV19 and TRBJ2-7; 12 bases map to TRBD1. Sequencing was performed on PBMCs. The source of this sequence is a man under 40 in good health and CMV-seropositive. CDR3 region: CASSIGGQGAIYEQYF. In DNA form, the CDR3 reads TGTGCCAGTAGTATAGGGGGACAGGGGGCTATCTACGAGCAGTACTTC.